These 26 T cell receptor beta chains came from one sample sequenced in a study of blood T cell repertoires in COVID-19. Produced via immunoSEQ multiplex PCR; TCRdb's table is partial and in-frame only. The sample shows over 200,000 clones, over 75% of them seen only once. Input material: peripheral blood. These receptor sequences come from a human donor in a cohort sampled during active COVID-19.

This chain joins TRBV7-9 and TRBJ2-5, with a tentative D call TRBD2 (5 bases). Between the trimmed V and J ends, which lost 8 bases and 1 base, there was a span of 11 bases. Germline lookup yields CDR1 SEHNR and CDR2 FQNEAQ (reference sequence). The CDR3 is made up of 13 amino acids. CDR3 sequence: CASRRLLQETQYF. The DNA for the CDR3 is TGTGCCAGCCGTCGACTACTCCAAGAGACCCAGTACTTC.

The rearrangement joins TRBV7-2 to TRBJ1-2; 7 bases agree with TRBD1. The trim removed 5 bases at V and 7 bases at J, leaving 7 bases unmatched. This CDR3 is built from 13 residues. Germline CDR1 reads SGHTA; CDR2 reads FQGNSA. The CDR3 coding sequence is TGTGCCAGCAGCCGCCAGGGGGACAGTGGCTACACCTTC. Translating it yields CASSRQGDSGYTF.

The table lists this clone with a count of one. In DNA form, the CDR3 reads TGTGCCAGCAGCCAGCGGGAGCCCACAGATACGCAGTATTTT. Protein: CASSQREPTDTQYF. J is TRBJ2-3 and V is TRBV27; 8 bases are a match to TRBD2. CDR1 and CDR2 from the germline V gene are MNHEY and SMNVEV (reference sequence). This CDR3 spans 14 amino acids. J was trimmed by 2 bases and V by 6 bases; bases with no gene match: 4.

The J gene is TRBJ1-1, the V gene TRBV28; the match to TRBD1 covers 8 bases. With 3 bases clipped from V and 7 bases from J, the junction kept 13 bases outside the gene matches. The CDR3 spans 16 residues. Germline V gives CDR1 MDHEN, CDR2 SYDVKM. CDR3 loop: CASSFRLGRGRVEAFF. The CDR3 DNA follows: TGTGCCAGCAGTTTCCGCCTCGGCAGGGGGCGAGTTGAAGCTTTCTTT.

The J gene is TRBJ2-1, the V gene TRBV9; 11 nucleotides align to TRBD2. CDR1 SGDLS and CDR2 YYNGEE come from the germline V gene. Losses at the gene ends were 4 bases for V and 1 base for J; bases not matched to a gene: 7. The CDR3 contains 17 residues. In DNA, the CDR3 is TGTGCCAGCAGCCATCCTGTAGCGGGAGGGTCCTACAATGAGCAGTTCTTC. Translation gives CASSHPVAGGSYNEQFF.

The chain joins TRBV11-1 to TRBJ2-2; possibly TRBD2 for D (5 bases). Trimming stripped 6 bases from V and 3 bases from J, with 17 bases between. The length of the CDR3 is 16 residues. Looked up from germline, CDR1 is SGHAT and CDR2 is FQDESV (reference sequence). In DNA form, the CDR3 reads TGTGCCAGCAGAGTAGTGGAGAAGAGGGACACCGGGGAGCTGTTTTTT. This gives the protein CASRVVEKRDTGELFF.

This clone was observed a few times. In DNA form, the CDR3 reads TGTGCCAGCAGCTCCGACAGACTTGGAAACACCATATATTTT. Protein sequence: CASSSDRLGNTIYF. This chain connects TRBV7-9 to TRBJ1-3; D might be TRBD1 (5 bases). Per germline, CDR1 SEHNR and CDR2 FQNEAQ (reference sequence). With 4 bases removed from V and 3 bases from J, the gap between germline ends came to 10 bases. There are 14 residues in the CDR3.

The V call is TRBV21-1, the J call TRBJ1-2; no DNA check was done on the table's D call, TRBD1. TRBV21-1 has pseudogene status. This CDR3 comprises 16 residues. The CDR3 nucleotides are TGTGCCAGCAGCAAAAGGACAGGGGAACATAGCTATGGCTACACCTTC. Its protein product is CASSKRTGEHSYGYTF.

The genes are TRBV28 and TRBJ1-2, with 10 bases that match TRBD1. Germline-derived CDR1 and CDR2 are MDHEN and SYDVKM. The CDR3 is made up of 15 amino acids. The V and J ends lost 5 bases and 5 bases, in that order; junction bases with no gene match: 8. In nucleotides, the CDR3 is TGTGCCAGCAGTGTCCGACAGGGGGCGAGGTATGGCTACACCTTC. This encodes CASSVRQGARYGYTF.

V usage is TRBV27 and J usage is TRBJ1-6; D is uncertain. CDR3 size: 12 residues. Germline V gene sequence: CDR1 MNHEY, CDR2 SMNVEV (reference sequence). Trimming cost V 3 bases and J 7 bases, with 4 bases left between them. Here the CDR3 DNA reads TGTGCCAGCAGTTTCCCGAATTCACCCCTCCACTTT. This encodes CASSFPNSPLHF.

The chain combines TRBV19 with TRBJ1-2, with D maybe TRBD1 (6 bases). The V end lost 1 base, the J end lost 4 bases, and 10 bases lay between the germline ends. The CDR3 is 14 residues long. Germline V gene lookup returns CDR1 LNHDA and CDR2 SQIVND (reference sequence). The CDR3, as DNA: TGTGCCAGTAGTATAGCACAGGGTGCCTATGGCTACACCTTC. This translates into CASSIAQGAYGYTF.

This chain joins TRBV29-1 and TRBJ2-7; possibly TRBD2 for D (5 bases). V gave up 4 bases and J gave up 1 base, with 8 bases separating them. CDR1 SQVTM and CDR2 ANQGSEA come from the germline V gene. This CDR3 spans 12 amino acids. CDR3 coding DNA: TGCAGCGTTGGGACGGGATCCTACGAGCAGTACTTC. Translated: CSVGTGSYEQYF.

The chain employs TRBV7-9 and TRBJ1-4; D is unresolved. Germline loops: CDR1 SEHNR, CDR2 FQNEAQ (reference sequence). There are 15 residues in the CDR3. V lost 5 bases, J lost 0 bases, and 10 bases lay in between. CDR3 protein: CASSPNLATNEKLFF. The DNA of the CDR3 is TGTGCCAGCAGCCCAAACTTGGCAACTAATGAAAAACTGTTTTTT.

The rearrangement uses TRBV7-9 and TRBJ1-2; D ambiguous. There are 15 residues in the CDR3. Trimming stripped 1 base from V and 7 bases from J, with 16 bases between. Germline V CDR1 and CDR2: SEHNR, FQNEAQ (reference sequence). The CDR3 spells CASSLGFGEKSGYTF. The CDR3 nucleotides read TGTGCCAGCAGCTTAGGTTTTGGGGAGAAGAGTGGCTACACCTTC. The variable domain in full, completed from reference TRBV7-9 and TRBJ1-2, reads DTGVSQNPRHKITKRGQNVTFRCDPISEHNRLYWYRQTLGQGPEFLTYFQNEAQLEKSRLLSDRFSAERPKGSFSTLEIQRTEQGDSAMYLCASSLGFGEKSGYTFGSGTRLTVV.

The chain carries TRBV18 and TRBJ2-7, with 9 bases identical to TRBD1. With 4 bases clipped from V and 2 bases from J, the junction kept 6 bases outside the gene matches. CDR3 length: 15 amino acids. Germline CDR1 and CDR2: KGHSH and LQKENI. The CDR3 coding sequence is TGTGCCAGCTCACTTAACACAGGGGGCCCCTACGAGCAGTACTTC. It translates to CASSLNTGGPYEQYF.

Only a few counts were recorded for this clone. This chain joins TRBV9 and TRBJ1-5, with D maybe TRBD1 (5 bases). Trimming left V 0 bases short and J 3 bases short, with 10 bases between. The V gene's germline CDR1 is SGDLS and CDR2 YYNGEE. CDR3 length: 15 amino acids. CDR3 sequence (DNA): TGTGCCAGCAGCGTAGCAGGGCAGCTCAATCAGCCCCAGCATTTT. Residues: CASSVAGQLNQPQHF. The whole variable domain, filled in from reference TRBV9 and TRBJ1-5, reads DSGVTQTPKHLITATGQRVTLRCSPRSGDLSVYWYQQSLDQGLQFLIQYYNGEERAKGNILERFSAQQFPDLHSELNLSSLELGDSALYFCASSVAGQLNQPQHFGDGTRLSIL.

This clone has just one count. This sequence joins TRBV5-1 and TRBJ2-7; D remains unclear. CDR1 is SGHRS and CDR2 is YFSETQ in the germline V gene. Trimming cost V 5 bases and J 0 bases, with 12 bases left between them. This CDR3 is 14 amino acids long. In DNA form, the CDR3 reads TGCGCCAGCAGGAATCCCTTTAGCTCCTACGAGCAGTACTTC. Translated, it gives CASRNPFSSYEQYF.

The V call is TRBV30, the J call TRBJ1-2; D is possibly TRBD1 (5 bases). CDR1 GTSNPN and CDR2 SVGIG come from the germline V gene (reference sequence). The CDR3 spans 14 residues. With 1 base removed from V and 4 bases from J, the gap between germline ends came to 13 bases. The CDR3 is CAWSDGHLSYGYTF. CDR3 nucleotides: TGTGCCTGGAGTGACGGACACCTTTCCTATGGCTACACCTTC.

The chain links TRBV5-1 to TRBJ2-5; 7 bases agree with TRBD2. The V segment lost 0 bases and the J segment 5 bases; nucleotides outside the gene matches: 7. The CDR3 totals 15 residues. CDR1 and CDR2 from the germline V gene are SGHRS and YFSETQ. The CDR3 reads CASSLEAGEWETQYF. For the CDR3, the DNA is TGCGCCAGCAGCTTGGAGGCGGGAGAATGGGAGACCCAGTACTTC.

This sequence joins TRBV27 and TRBJ1-5, with 8 bases lining up with TRBD1. CDR3 length: 16 amino acids. CDR1 and CDR2 from the germline V gene are MNHEY and SMNVEV (reference sequence). With V trimmed by 4 bases and J by 3 bases, 8 bases remained unmatched. The CDR3 region is CASSSYRDRFNQPQHF. The DNA for the CDR3 is TGTGCCAGCAGTTCCTACCGGGACAGGTTCAATCAGCCCCAGCATTTT.

This clone has just a few counts. The CDR3 DNA sequence: TGTGCCAGCAGTGAAGCGGCACAGCACTATGGCTACACCTTC. Its protein product is CASSEAAQHYGYTF. The chain has TRBV2 and TRBJ1-2; no definite D call. The ends were cut back, 0 bases at V and 3 bases at J, with 8 bases in the middle. This CDR3 is built from 14 residues. Germline V lookup: CDR1 SNHLY, CDR2 FYNNEI.

This chain joins TRBV3-1 (or the pseudogene TRBV3-2) and TRBJ1-2; 7 bases match TRBD1. Germline V lookup: CDR1 LGHDT, CDR2 YNNKEL (reference sequence). The CDR3 is 14 amino acids. V shed 2 bases, J shed 8 bases, and the junction held 8 bases outside the gene matches. The CDR3 DNA reads TGTGCCAGCAGCCAACGTACACAGGGGAGCGGCTACACCTTC. Translated, it gives CASSQRTQGSGYTF.

This clone has more than one count but fewer than ten. V is TRBV18 and J is TRBJ2-2; perhaps TRBD1 as D (6 bases). CDR1 and CDR2 from the germline V gene are KGHSH and LQKENI. V was trimmed by 5 bases and J by 7 bases, leaving 11 bases between them. The CDR3 covers 13 residues. The CDR3 loop is CASSIGQFGELFF. CDR3 DNA sequence: TGTGCCAGCTCAATCGGACAGTTCGGGGAGCTGTTTTTT.

The chain couples TRBV11-2 to TRBJ1-5; the D gene is possibly TRBD1 (6 bases). The length of the CDR3 is 15 residues. Trimming took off 5 bases at V and 3 bases at J, with 14 bases between the two ends. The germline V gene has CDR1 SGHAT and CDR2 FQNNGV. The CDR3 DNA sequence: TGTGCCAGCAGCCCTGGGGGCGCTAACAATCAGCCCCAGCATTTT. Protein: CASSPGGANNQPQHF.

This clone was counted a single time. The chain links TRBV28 to TRBJ2-2, with 7 bases matching TRBD1. With V trimmed by 4 bases and J by 7 bases, 9 bases remained unmatched. Germline-derived CDR1 and CDR2 are MDHEN and SYDVKM. The CDR3 contains 15 residues. CDR3 amino acids: CASSSPGQRVGELFF. The CDR3 DNA follows: TGTGCCAGCAGTTCGCCGGGACAGAGGGTCGGGGAGCTGTTTTTT.

V is TRBV7-3 and J is TRBJ2-1; 10 bases line up with TRBD2. The J segment lost 2 bases and the V segment lost 3 bases, leaving 1 base of the junction unmatched. CDR3 length equals 15 residues. Germline V gene data show CDR1 as SGHTA and CDR2 as FQGTGA. This chain's CDR3 is CASSFGTSAYNEQFF. The CDR3 nucleotides read TGTGCCAGCAGCTTCGGGACTAGCGCCTACAATGAGCAGTTCTTC.